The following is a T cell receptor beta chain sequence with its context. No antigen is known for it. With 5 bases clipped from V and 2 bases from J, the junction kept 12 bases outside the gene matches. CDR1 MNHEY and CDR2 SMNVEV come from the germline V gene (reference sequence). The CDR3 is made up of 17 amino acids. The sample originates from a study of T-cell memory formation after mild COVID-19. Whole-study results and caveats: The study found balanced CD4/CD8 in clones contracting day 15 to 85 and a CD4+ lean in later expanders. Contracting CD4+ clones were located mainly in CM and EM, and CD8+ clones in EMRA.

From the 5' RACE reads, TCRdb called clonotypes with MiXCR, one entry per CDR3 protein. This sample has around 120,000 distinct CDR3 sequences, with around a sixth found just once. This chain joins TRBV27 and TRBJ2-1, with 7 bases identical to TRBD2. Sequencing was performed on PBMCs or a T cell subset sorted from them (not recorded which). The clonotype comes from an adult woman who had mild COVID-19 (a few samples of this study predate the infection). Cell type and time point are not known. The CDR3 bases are TGTGCCAGCAGTGGAAGGGGCGCGGGGGATCCCTACAATGAGCAGTTCTTC. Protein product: CASSGRGAGDPYNEQFF.